This T cell receptor (beta chain) was identified during a study of T cell changes during pregnancy in multiple sclerosis. Germline V lookup: CDR1 SGHRS, CDR2 YFSETQ. The ends were cut back, 4 bases at V and 6 bases at J, with 13 bases in the middle. This CDR3 is built from 13 residues. Assay used: immunoSEQ multiplex PCR; TCRdb lists only in-frame clones, some missing. The sample has 65,000 to 90,000 clones; about nine tenths are singletons. The TCR was taken from a female donor with multiple sclerosis, enrolled in a pregnancy study. V usage is TRBV5-1 and J usage is TRBJ1-2; D is possibly TRBD1 (5 bases). Material: CD4+ T cells from peripheral blood mononuclear cells, obtained after pregnancy. CDR3 nucleotide sequence: TGCGCCAGCAGCCAACGATCGACAGATGGCTACACCTTC. It specifies CASSQRSTDGYTF. The variable domain in full, completed from reference TRBV5-1 and TRBJ1-2, reads KAGVTQTPRYLIKTRGQQVTLSCSPISGHRSVSWYQQTPGQGLQFLFEYFSETQRNKGNFPGRFSGRQFSNSRSEMNVSTLELGDSALYLCASSQRSTDGYTFGSGTRLTVV.